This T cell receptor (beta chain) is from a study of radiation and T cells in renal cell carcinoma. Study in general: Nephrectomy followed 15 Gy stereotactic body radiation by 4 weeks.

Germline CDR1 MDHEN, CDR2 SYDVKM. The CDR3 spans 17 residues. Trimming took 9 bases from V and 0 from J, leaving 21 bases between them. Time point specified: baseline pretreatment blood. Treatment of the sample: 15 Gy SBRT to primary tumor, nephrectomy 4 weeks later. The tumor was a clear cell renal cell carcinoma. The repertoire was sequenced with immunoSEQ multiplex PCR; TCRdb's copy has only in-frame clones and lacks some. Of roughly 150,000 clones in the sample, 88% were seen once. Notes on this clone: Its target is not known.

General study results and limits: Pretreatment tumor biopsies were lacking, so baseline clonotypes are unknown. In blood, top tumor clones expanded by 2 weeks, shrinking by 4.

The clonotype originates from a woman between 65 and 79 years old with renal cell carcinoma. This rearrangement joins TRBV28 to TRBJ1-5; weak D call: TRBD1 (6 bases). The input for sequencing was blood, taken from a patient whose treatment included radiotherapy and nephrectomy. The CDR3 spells CASTRTDQLYSNQPQHF. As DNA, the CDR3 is TGTGCCAGTACCCGGACAGACCAACTATATAGCAATCAGCCCCAGCATTTT.